A single sample is the source of the 3 T cell receptor beta chains below, sequenced in a study of CD8 T cells in Susac syndrome. RNA was extracted with the RNeasy kit, and a quantity of about 0.45 to 1 ug was reverse transcribed using random hexamers. TCRdb used MiXCR to reprocess the immunoSEQ multiplex PCR reads, holding one entry per CDR3 protein. The repertoire holds tens of thousands of distinct CDR3 sequences, with 95% as singletons. Sequencing was performed on CD8+ T cells from PBMCs. The source is a human donor with Susac syndrome.

The V and J genes are TRBV19 and TRBJ2-1, with a tentative D call TRBD2 (5 bases). V was clipped by 5 bases and J by 7 bases, with 12 bases between them. This CDR3 region has 13 residues. From germline, CDR1 is LNHDA and CDR2 SQIVND (reference sequence). The DNA for the CDR3 is TGTGCCAGTAGTGTCCTACTAGGGAATGAGCAGTTCTTC. It yields the protein CASSVLLGNEQFF. Full variable domain (remainder filled in from reference TRBV19 and TRBJ2-1): DGGITQSPKYLFRKEGQNVTLSCEQNLNHDAMYWYRQDPGQGLRLIYYSQIVNDFQKGDIAEGYSVSREKKESFPLTVTSAQKNPTAFYLCASSVLLGNEQFFGPGTRLTVL.

This rearrangement joins TRBV29-1 to TRBJ2-4; tentatively, D is TRBD1 or TRBD2 (5 bases each). Deletions cut 3 bases from V and 5 bases from J, with 11 bases between. Germline V gives CDR1 SQVTM, CDR2 ANQGSEA. This CDR3 has 13 residues. This CDR3 reads CSVDREGQNIQYF. The CDR3 coding sequence is TGCAGCGTTGATCGAGAGGGGCAAAACATTCAGTACTTC. Using reference TRBV29-1 and TRBJ2-4 for the parts outside the CDR3, the full variable domain is SAVISQKPSRDICQRGTSLTIQCQVDSQVTMMFWYRQQPGQSLTLIATANQGSEATYESGFVIDKFPISRPNLTFSTLTVSNMSPEDSSIYLCSVDREGQNIQYFGAGTRLSVL.

The J gene is TRBJ1-5, the V gene TRBV25-1; perhaps TRBD1 as D (6 bases). Germline loops: CDR1 MGHDK, CDR2 SYGVNS. CDR3 size: 13 residues. Trimming cost V 3 bases and J 6 bases, with 9 bases left between them. The CDR3 reads CASSEQGSQPQHF. CDR3 bases: TGTGCCAGCAGTGAGCAGGGGAGTCAGCCCCAGCATTTT.